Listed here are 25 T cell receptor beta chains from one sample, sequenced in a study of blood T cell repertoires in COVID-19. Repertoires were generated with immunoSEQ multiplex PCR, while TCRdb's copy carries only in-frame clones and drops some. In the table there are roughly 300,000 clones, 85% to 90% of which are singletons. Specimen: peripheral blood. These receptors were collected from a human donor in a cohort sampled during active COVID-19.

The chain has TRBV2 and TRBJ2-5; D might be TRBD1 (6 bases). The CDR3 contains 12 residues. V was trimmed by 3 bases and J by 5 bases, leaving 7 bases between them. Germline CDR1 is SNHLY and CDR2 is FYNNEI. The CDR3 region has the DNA TGTGCCAGCAGTGAGCAGGGGGAGACCCAGTACTTC. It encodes CASSEQGETQYF.

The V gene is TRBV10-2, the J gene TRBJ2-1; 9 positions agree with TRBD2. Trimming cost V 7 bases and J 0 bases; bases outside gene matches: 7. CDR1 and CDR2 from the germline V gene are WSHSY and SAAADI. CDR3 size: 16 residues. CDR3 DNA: TGCGCCAGCACCCGACTAGCGGTGAGCTCCTACAATGAGCAGTTCTTC. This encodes CASTRLAVSSYNEQFF.

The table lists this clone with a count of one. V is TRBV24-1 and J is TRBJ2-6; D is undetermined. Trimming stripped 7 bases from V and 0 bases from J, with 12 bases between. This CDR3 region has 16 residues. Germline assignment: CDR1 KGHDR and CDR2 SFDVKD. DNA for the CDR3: TGTGCCACCAGCGATAATTCAGACTCTGGGGCCAACGTCCTGACTTTC. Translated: CATSDNSDSGANVLTF.

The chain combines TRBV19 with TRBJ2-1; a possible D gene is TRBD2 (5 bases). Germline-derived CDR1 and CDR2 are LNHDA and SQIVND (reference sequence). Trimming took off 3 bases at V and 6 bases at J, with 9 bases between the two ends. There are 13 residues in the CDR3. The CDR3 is CASSIGRSNEQFF. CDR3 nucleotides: TGTGCCAGTAGTATTGGGAGAAGCAATGAGCAGTTCTTC. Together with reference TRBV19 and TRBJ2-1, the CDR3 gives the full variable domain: DGGITQSPKYLFRKEGQNVTLSCEQNLNHDAMYWYRQDPGQGLRLIYYSQIVNDFQKGDIAEGYSVSREKKESFPLTVTSAQKNPTAFYLCASSIGRSNEQFFGPGTRLTVL.

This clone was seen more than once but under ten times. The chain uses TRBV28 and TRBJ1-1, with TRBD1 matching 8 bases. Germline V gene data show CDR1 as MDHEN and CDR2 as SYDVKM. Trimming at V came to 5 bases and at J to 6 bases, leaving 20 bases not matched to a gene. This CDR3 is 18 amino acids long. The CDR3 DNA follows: TGTGCCAGCAGTCACGCCAACTATCGGGCAGGGGGCAGGGCTGAAGCTTTCTTT. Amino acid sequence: CASSHANYRAGGRAEAFF.

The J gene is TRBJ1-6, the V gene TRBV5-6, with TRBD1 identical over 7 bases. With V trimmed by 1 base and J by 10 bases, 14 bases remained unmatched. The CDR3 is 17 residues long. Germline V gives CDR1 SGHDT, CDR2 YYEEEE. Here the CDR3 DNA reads TGTGCCAGCAGCTTGTGGTATACAAGGGACAGAAGATCACCCCTCCACTTT. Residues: CASSLWYTRDRRSPLHF.

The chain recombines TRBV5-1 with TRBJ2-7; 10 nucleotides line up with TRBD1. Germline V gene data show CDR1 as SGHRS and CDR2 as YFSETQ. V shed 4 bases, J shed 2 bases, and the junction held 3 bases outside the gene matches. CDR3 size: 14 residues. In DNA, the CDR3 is TGCGCCAGCAGCCCCGGGACAGGGGCCTACGAGCAGTACTTC. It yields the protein CASSPGTGAYEQYF.

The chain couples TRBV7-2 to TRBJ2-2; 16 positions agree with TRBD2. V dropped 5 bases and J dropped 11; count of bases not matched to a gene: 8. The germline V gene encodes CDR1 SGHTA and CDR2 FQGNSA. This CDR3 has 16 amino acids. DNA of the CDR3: TGTGCCAGCAGCGCGCCGGGACTAGCGGGAGGGCGAGAGCTGTTTTTT. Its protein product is CASSAPGLAGGRELFF.

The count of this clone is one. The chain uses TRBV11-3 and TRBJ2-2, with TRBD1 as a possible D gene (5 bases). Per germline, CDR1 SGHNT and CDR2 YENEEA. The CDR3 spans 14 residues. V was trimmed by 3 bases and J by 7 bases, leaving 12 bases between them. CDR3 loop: CASSLNWGFGELFF. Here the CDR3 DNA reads TGTGCCAGCAGCTTGAATTGGGGCTTCGGGGAGCTGTTTTTT.

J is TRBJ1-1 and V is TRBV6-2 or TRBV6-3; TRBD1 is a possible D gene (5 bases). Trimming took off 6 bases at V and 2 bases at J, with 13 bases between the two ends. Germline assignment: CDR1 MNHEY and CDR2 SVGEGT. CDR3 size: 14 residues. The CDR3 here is CASSRDRLNTEAFF. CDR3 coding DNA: TGTGCCAGCAGCCGAGACAGACTCAACACTGAAGCTTTCTTT.

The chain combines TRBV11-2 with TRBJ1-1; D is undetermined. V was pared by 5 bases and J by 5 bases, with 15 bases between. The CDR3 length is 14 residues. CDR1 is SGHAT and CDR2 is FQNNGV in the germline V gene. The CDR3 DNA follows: TGTGCCAGCAGCCTCCTGGGCCTGGGTACTGAAGCTTTCTTT. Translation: CASSLLGLGTEAFF.

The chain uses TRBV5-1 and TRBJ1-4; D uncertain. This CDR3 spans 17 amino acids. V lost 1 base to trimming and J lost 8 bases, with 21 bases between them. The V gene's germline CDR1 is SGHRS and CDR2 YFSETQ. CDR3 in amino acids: CASSLPGSSGAVEKLFF. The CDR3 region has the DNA TGCGCCAGCAGCTTGCCCGGGAGCTCCGGTGCGGTAGAAAAACTGTTTTTT.

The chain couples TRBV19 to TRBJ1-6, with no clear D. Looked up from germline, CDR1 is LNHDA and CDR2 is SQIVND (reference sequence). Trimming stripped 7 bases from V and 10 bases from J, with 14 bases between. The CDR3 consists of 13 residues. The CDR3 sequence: CASMSHEGSPLHF. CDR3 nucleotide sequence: TGTGCCAGTATGAGCCACGAGGGATCACCCCTCCACTTT.

This CDR3 reads CASSPYPSGRAEDTQYF. CDR3 sequence (DNA): TGTGCCAGCAGCCCCTACCCTAGCGGGAGGGCCGAAGATACGCAGTATTTT. The chain employs TRBV14 and TRBJ2-3, with 12 nucleotides matching TRBD2. CDR1 is SGHDN and CDR2 is FVKESK in the germline V gene. The CDR3 loop spans 17 amino acids. V lost 4 bases, J lost 5 bases, and 10 bases stayed unmatched.

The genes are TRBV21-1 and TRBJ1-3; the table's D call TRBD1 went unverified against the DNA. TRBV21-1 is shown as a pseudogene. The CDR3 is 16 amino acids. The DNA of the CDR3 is TGTGCCACCTCAACTTTCAGGGCCATCTCTGGAAACACCATATATTTT. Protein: CATSTFRAISGNTIYF.

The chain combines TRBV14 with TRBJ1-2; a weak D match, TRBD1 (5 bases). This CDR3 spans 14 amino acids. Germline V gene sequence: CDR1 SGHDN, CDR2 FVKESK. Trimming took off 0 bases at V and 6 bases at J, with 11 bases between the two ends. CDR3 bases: TGTGCCAGCAGCCAAGATTGGGGCAGTAATGGCTACACCTTC. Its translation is CASSQDWGSNGYTF.

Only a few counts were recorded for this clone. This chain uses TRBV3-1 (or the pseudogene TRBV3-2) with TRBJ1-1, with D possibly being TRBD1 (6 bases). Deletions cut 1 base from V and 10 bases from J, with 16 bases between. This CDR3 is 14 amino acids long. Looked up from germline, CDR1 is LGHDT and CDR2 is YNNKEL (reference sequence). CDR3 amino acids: CASSQVAGANRAFF. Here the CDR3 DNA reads TGTGCCAGCAGCCAAGTCGCAGGGGCGAATAGAGCTTTCTTT.

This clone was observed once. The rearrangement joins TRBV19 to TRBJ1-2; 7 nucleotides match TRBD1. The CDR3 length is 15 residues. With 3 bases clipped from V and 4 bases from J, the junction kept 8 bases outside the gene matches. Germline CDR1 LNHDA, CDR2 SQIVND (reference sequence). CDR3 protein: CASSIESTGFYGYTF. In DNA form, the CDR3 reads TGTGCCAGTAGTATTGAATCGACAGGGTTCTATGGCTACACCTTC.

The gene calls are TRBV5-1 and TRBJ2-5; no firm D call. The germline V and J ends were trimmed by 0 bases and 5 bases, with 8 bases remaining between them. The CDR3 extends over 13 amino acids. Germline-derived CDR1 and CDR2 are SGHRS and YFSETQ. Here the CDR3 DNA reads TGCGCCAGCAGCTTGGACAGTCTCGAGACCCAGTACTTC. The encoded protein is CASSLDSLETQYF.

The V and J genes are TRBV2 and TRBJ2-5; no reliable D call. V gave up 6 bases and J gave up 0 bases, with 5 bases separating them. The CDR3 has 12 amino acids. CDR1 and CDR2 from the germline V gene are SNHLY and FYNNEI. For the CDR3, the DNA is TGTGCCAGCAGGTTAGACCAAGAGACCCAGTACTTC. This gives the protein CASRLDQETQYF.

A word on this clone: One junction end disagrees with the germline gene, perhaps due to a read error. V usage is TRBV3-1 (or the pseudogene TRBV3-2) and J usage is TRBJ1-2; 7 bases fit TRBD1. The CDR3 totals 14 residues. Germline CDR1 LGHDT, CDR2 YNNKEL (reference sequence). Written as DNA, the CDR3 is TGTGCCGGCAGCGACAGGGTTGTAGAGGGAGGCTACACCTTC. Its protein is CAGSDRVVEGGYTF.

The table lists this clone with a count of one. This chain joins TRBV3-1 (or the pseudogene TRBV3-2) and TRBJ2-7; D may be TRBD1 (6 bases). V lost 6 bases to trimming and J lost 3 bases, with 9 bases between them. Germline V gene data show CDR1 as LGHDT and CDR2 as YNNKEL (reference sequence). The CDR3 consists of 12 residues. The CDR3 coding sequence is TGTGCCAGCAGTCAGGACAGCTACGAGCAGTACTTC. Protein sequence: CASSQDSYEQYF.

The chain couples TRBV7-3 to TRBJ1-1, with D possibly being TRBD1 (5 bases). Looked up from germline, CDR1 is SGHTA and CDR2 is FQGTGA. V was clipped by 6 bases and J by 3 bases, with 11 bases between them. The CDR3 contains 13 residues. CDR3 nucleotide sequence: TGTGCCAGCAGGCGACAGCAATACACTGAAGCTTTCTTT. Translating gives CASRRQQYTEAFF.

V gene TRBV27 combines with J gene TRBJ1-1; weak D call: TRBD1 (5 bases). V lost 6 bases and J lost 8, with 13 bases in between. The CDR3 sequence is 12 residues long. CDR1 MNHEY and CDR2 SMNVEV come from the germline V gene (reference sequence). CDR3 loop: CASRILGQEAFF. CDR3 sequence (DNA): TGTGCCAGCAGAATCCTGGGGCAAGAAGCTTTCTTT.

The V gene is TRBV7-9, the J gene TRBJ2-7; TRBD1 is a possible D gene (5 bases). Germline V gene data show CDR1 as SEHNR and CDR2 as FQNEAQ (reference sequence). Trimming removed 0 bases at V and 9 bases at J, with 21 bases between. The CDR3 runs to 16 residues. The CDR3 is CASSLAGAEASTGQYF. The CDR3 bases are TGTGCCAGCAGCTTAGCTGGGGCGGAAGCCTCAACGGGGCAGTACTTC.